The entry below gives a single T cell receptor (beta chain) sequence along with its context. Its matching antigen is unknown. This entry belongs to a study of shared clonotypes between healthy human individuals. Study conclusions and caveats: Non-shared clonotypes were found to have lower generation probabilities than the clonotypes that were shared by all four of the sorted-subset donors. Naive subsets generally exceeded memory subsets in estimated richness. Even with large depth, rarefaction showed that sorted-subset sequencing was incomplete.

V shed 2 bases and J shed 5 bases, with 7 bases lying between them. CDR3 length equals 12 residues. Germline values: CDR1 SGHTA, CDR2 FQGNSA. The assay was immunoSEQ multiplex PCR, and TCRdb's table has in-frame clones only and misses some. The sample lists approximately 2.1 million clones, more than 85% occurring once. The receptor was isolated from a man aged 18 to 30 in good health. Some clones in this sample may be carry-over from other donors' samples. This chain joins TRBV7-2 and TRBJ2-7; no clear D. The specimen sequenced was naive CD4+ T cells from PBMCs. Subset denoted: CD45RA+ positively selected. The CDR3 protein is CASSLMANEQYF. Here the CDR3 DNA reads TGTGCCAGCAGCTTAATGGCGAACGAGCAGTACTTC.